The source of this T cell receptor (beta chain) is a study of blood T cell repertoires in COVID-19. Using immunoSEQ multiplex PCR, the repertoire was profiled, and TCRdb retains in-frame clones only, with some absent. The data hold some 200,000 clones, with approximately 78% observed a single time. Germline lookup yields CDR1 SGHRS and CDR2 YFSETQ. The CDR3 is made up of 14 amino acids. This receptor was identified in a woman aged 70-85 years with COVID-19, enrolled during active disease. The chain uses TRBV5-1 and TRBJ2-1; the match to TRBD1 covers 8 bases. Sequences were obtained from peripheral blood. The CDR3 DNA is TGCGCATCTGGGACAGGTGGGGGGTACAATGAGCAGTTCTTC. Amino acids: CASGTGGGYNEQFF.